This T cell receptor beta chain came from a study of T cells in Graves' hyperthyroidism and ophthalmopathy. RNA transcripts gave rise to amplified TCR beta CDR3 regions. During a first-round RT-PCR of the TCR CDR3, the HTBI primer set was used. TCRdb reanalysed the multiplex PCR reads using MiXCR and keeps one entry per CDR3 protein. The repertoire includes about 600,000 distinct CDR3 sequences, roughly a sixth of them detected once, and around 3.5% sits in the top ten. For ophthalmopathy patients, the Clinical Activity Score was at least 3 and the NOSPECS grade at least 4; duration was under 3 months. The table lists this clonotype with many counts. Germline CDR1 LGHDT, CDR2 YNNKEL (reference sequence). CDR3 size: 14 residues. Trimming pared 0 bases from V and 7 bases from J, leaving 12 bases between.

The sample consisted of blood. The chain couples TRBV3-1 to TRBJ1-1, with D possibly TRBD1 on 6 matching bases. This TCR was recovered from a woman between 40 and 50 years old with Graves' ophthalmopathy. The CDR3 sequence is CASSQETGRSEAFF. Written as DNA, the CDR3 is TGTGCCAGCAGCCAAGAGACAGGAAGGAGTGAAGCTTTCTTT.